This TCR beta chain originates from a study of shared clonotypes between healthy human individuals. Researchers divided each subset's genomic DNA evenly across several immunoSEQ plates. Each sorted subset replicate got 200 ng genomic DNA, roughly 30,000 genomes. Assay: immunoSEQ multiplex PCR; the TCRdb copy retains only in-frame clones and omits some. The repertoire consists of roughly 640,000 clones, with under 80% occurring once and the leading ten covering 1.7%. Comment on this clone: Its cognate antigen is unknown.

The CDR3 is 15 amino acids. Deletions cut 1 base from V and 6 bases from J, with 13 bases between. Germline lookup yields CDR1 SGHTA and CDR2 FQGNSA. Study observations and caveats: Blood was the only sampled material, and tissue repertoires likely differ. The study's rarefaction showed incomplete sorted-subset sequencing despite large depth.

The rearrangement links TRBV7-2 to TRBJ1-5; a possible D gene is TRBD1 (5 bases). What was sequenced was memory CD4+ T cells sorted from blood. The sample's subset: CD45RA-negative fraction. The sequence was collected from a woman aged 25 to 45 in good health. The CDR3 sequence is CASSLGSGLPQPQHF. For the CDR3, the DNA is TGTGCCAGCAGCTTAGGTTCAGGGCTGCCTCAGCCCCAGCATTTT.